This T cell receptor beta chain was obtained from a study of cytomegalovirus exposure and HLA in healthy donors. Study-wide findings and caveats: Within the data, a cluster of highly shared sequence variants was likely a sequencing artifact. Association with HLA alleles at 0.05 false discovery rate was found for approximately 18,000 TCR beta sequences in a later analysis. Reportedly, fewer N-insertions than the roughly 600-donor mean appeared in an Asian-associated ancestry cluster in a later analysis.

Details on this clone: Its specificity is not known.

The primer mix had 60 Vbeta and 13 Jbeta primers. Repertoires were generated with immunoSEQ multiplex PCR, while TCRdb's copy carries only in-frame clones and drops some. The data show more than 70,000 clones, with less than 75% seen just once and approximately 7.6% held by the top ten. The CDR3 consists of 18 residues. V was pared by 2 bases and J by 3 bases, with 22 bases between. Germline CDR1 reads KGHSH; CDR2 reads LQKENI. This chain links TRBV18 with TRBJ1-1; D is possibly TRBD1 (6 bases). Sequencing was done on a sample of PBMCs. The TCR originated in a man aged 40-49 years in good health and CMV-seropositive. The CDR3 nucleotides are TGTGCCAGCTCACCAATAGCGCGGCAGGGGATGGGGGACACTGAAGCTTTCTTT. It specifies CASSPIARQGMGDTEAFF.